This section outlines one TCR beta chain sequence together with its context. Assay used: immunoSEQ multiplex PCR; TCRdb lists only in-frame clones, some missing. This sample yields fewer than 350,000 clones, of which under 95% are seen a single time; approximately 2.4% belongs to the top ten. With 2 bases removed from V and 8 bases from J, the gap between germline ends came to 13 bases. Germline CDR1 is LNHDA and CDR2 is SQIVND (reference sequence). CDR3 length equals 15 residues. This record comes from a study of blood T cell repertoires in COVID-19. Study-level information: Acute-phase and convalescent COVID-19 samples originated in the United States, Italy and Spain.

This study enrolled people aged about 18 to 100 from about two dozen US geographic areas. The sample consisted of PBMCs or T cells enriched from blood (not recorded which). The receptor's source is a woman aged 40 to 55 with acute COVID-19. This chain uses TRBV19 with TRBJ1-6; D is uncertain. CDR3 DNA: TGTGCCAGTAGTATAACCGGAAGGACTTATTCACCCCTCCACTTT. Residues: CASSITGRTYSPLHF.